This entry lists 14 T cell receptor beta chains sequenced from one sample in a study of Graves' ophthalmopathy and Graves' hyperthyroidism. TCR beta CDR3 amplification used RNA transcripts. In the first round, RT-PCR was carried out with HTBI primers, and a multiplex PCR formed the second round. TCRdb passed the multiplex PCR reads through MiXCR, listing each CDR3 protein once. The sample lists 740,000 or so distinct CDR3 sequences, approximately 40% seen once, with 44% in the top ten. Sequencing was done on a sample of peripheral blood. The receptors shown here come from an adult man with Graves' ophthalmopathy.

As DNA, the CDR3 is TGTGCCAGCAGGTTGCATCGGGGCGGGCAGCCCCAGCATTTT. Amino acid sequence: CASRLHRGGQPQHF. J is TRBJ1-5 and V is TRBV12-3 or TRBV12-4, with D possibly TRBD1 on 5 matching bases. The CDR3 sequence is 14 residues long. Deletions cut 6 bases from V and 7 bases from J, with 16 bases between.

V usage is TRBV5-6 and J usage is TRBJ1-3; D is unclear. This CDR3 comprises 19 residues. Trimming took off 4 bases at V and 4 bases at J, with 27 bases between the two ends. CDR1 and CDR2 from the germline V gene are SGHDT and YYEEEE. The CDR3 spells CASSHSFGGPLPKGNTIYF. In DNA, the CDR3 is TGTGCCAGCAGCCATTCGTTTGGAGGGCCCCTTCCTAAAGGAAACACCATATATTTT.

V gene TRBV25-1 combines with J gene TRBJ1-4; D perhaps matches TRBD1 (5 bases). Trimming removed 5 bases from V and 5 bases from J, with 12 bases in between. This CDR3 region has 14 residues. Germline V gene lookup returns CDR1 MGHDK and CDR2 SYGVNS. The CDR3 nucleotides read TGTGCCAGCAGTTTGCGGACAATCAATGAAAAACTGTTTTTT. It codes for CASSLRTINEKLFF.

This clonotype occurred a few times. The chain employs TRBV19 and TRBJ1-1; the match to TRBD1 covers 7 bases. The V and J ends lost 5 bases and 5 bases, in that order; junction bases with no gene match: 11. The length of the CDR3 is 15 residues. CDR1 and CDR2 from the germline V gene are LNHDA and SQIVND (reference sequence). CDR3 protein: CASSPRQGFSTEAFF. The DNA of the CDR3 is TGTGCCAGTAGTCCACGACAGGGTTTTTCGACTGAAGCTTTCTTT.

The rearrangement uses TRBV2 and TRBJ1-2; D unresolved. Germline V CDR1 and CDR2: SNHLY, FYNNEI. The V end lost 7 bases, the J end lost 8 bases, and 26 bases lay between the germline ends. This CDR3 has 16 amino acids. In DNA form, the CDR3 reads TGTGCCAGCACTGTAGCGGTAGACACCGGGGAGCAAGGCTACACCTTC. It yields the protein CASTVAVDTGEQGYTF.

The chain joins TRBV2 to TRBJ2-5; 7 bases map to TRBD1. The V segment lost 6 bases and the J segment 5 bases; nucleotides outside the gene matches: 12. Germline CDR1 SNHLY, CDR2 FYNNEI. The CDR3 consists of 15 residues. Written as DNA, the CDR3 is TGTGCCAGCAGGGAGGCGACAGGGCTGAGTGAGACCCAGTACTTC. Amino acid sequence: CASREATGLSETQYF.

This clonotype was seen more than once but under ten times. The chain recombines TRBV7-9 with TRBJ2-6, with D unresolved. Germline CDR1 reads SEHNR; CDR2 reads FQNEAQ (reference sequence). This CDR3 has 17 residues. Deletions cut 5 bases from V and 0 bases from J, with 14 bases between. The DNA of the CDR3 is TGTGCCAGCAGCCCCGGCCCCCTAAGCTCTGGGGCCAACGTCCTGACTTTC. Its translation is CASSPGPLSSGANVLTF.

As regards this clonotype: One junction end does not reproduce the germline sequence, and a read error may be involved. The chain recombines TRBV19 with TRBJ2-7; perhaps TRBD2 as D (5 bases). Germline values: CDR1 LNHDA, CDR2 SQIVND (reference sequence). This CDR3 contains 14 residues. Here the CDR3 DNA reads TGTGCCAGTAGTATAGCGGGATCCTCCTACGAGCGGTACTTC. It translates to CASSIAGSSYERYF. Variable domain in full (rest from reference TRBV19 and TRBJ2-7): DGGITQSPKYLFRKEGQNVTLSCEQNLNHDAMYWYRQDPGQGLRLIYYSQIVNDFQKGDIAEGYSVSREKKESFPLTVTSAQKNPTAFYLCASSIAGSSYERYFGPGTRLTVT.

There are a few counts of this clonotype. This sequence joins TRBV12-3 or TRBV12-4 and TRBJ1-3, with 9 nucleotides matching TRBD1. V was clipped by 6 bases and J by 5 bases; unmatched bases: 8. CDR3 length: 15 amino acids. The CDR3 reads CASSVQGAQRNTIYF. CDR3 DNA sequence: TGTGCCAGCAGCGTACAGGGGGCGCAGAGAAACACCATATATTTT.

This clonotype showed up many times. The gene calls are TRBV2 and TRBJ1-1; 7 nucleotides agree with TRBD1. Trimming cost V 6 bases and J 1 base; bases outside gene matches: 5. Per the germline V gene, CDR1 is SNHLY and CDR2 is FYNNEI. This CDR3 has 14 amino acids. In DNA, the CDR3 is TGTGCCAGCAGCCAACAGGGGCGGAACACTGAAGCTTTCTTT. Protein sequence: CASSQQGRNTEAFF.

This clonotype was seen many times. The rearrangement joins TRBV25-1 to TRBJ2-7; 7 bases are a match to TRBD1. The CDR3 has 13 residues. Trimming took 10 bases from V and 2 from J; bases not matched to a gene: 8. Germline CDR1 is MGHDK and CDR2 is SYGVNS. CDR3 loop: CATSDRVAYEQYF. In nucleotides, the CDR3 is TGTGCCACCTCCGACAGGGTCGCCTACGAGCAGTACTTC.

This clonotype was seen only a few times. The gene calls are TRBV13 and TRBJ1-2, with D maybe TRBD1 (5 bases). V lost 5 bases to trimming and J lost 7 bases, with 17 bases between them. Germline-derived CDR1 and CDR2 are PRHDT and FYEKMQ (reference sequence). CDR3 size: 14 residues. Here the CDR3 reads CASSLGDFGFGYTF. As DNA, the CDR3 is TGTGCCAGCAGCCTCGGGGACTTTGGGTTTGGCTACACCTTC.

A remark on this clonotype: A much larger clone is a single base away; this may be a read error. V gene TRBV5-1 combines with J gene TRBJ2-6, with D possibly being TRBD1 (5 bases). Per germline, CDR1 SGHRS and CDR2 YFSETQ. CDR3 size: 17 residues. CDR3 protein: CASSLGTGRSGASVLTF. CDR3 sequence (DNA): TGCGCCAGCAGCTTGGGCACTGGCCGCTCTGGGGCCAGCGTCCTGACTTTC. Using reference TRBV5-1 and TRBJ2-6 for the parts outside the CDR3, the full variable domain is KAGVTQTPRYLIKTRGQQVTLSCSPISGHRSVSWYQQTPGQGLQFLFEYFSETQRNKGNFPGRFSGRQFSNSRSEMNVSTLELGDSALYLCASSLGTGRSGASVLTFGAGSRLTVL.

The rearrangement uses TRBV19 and TRBJ1-5; 9 positions match TRBD1. Germline values: CDR1 LNHDA, CDR2 SQIVND (reference sequence). CDR3 size: 15 residues. With V trimmed by 7 bases and J by 5 bases, 9 bases remained unmatched. The DNA of the CDR3 is TGTGCCAGTATTCCGGGACAGGGTGTTTATCAGCCCCAGCATTTT. Translating it yields CASIPGQGVYQPQHF.